Below, 5 T cell receptor beta chains from the same sample are listed, as sequenced in a study of blood T cell repertoires in COVID-19. Clones were sequenced by immunoSEQ multiplex PCR, and TCRdb holds only the in-frame ones, with some missing. The table lists 75,000 to 100,000 clones, roughly 89% of them singletons. Input material: peripheral blood. These receptors came from a human donor in a cohort sampled during active COVID-19.

This clone was seen a single time. The V call is TRBV30, the J call TRBJ1-4; D gene unclear. Looked up from germline, CDR1 is GTSNPN and CDR2 is SVGIG (reference sequence). Trimming shortened V by 3 bases and J by 4 bases, and 15 bases separated the two germline ends. This CDR3 is built from 15 residues. CDR3 sequence (DNA): TGTGCCTGGAGCCCACGGGTCAGCCTTAATGAAAAACTGTTTTTT. Its protein product is CAWSPRVSLNEKLFF.

The chain uses TRBV5-1 and TRBJ1-1, with TRBD1 matching 8 bases. The V segment lost 0 bases and the J segment 1 base; nucleotides outside the gene matches: 2. CDR3 length: 15 amino acids. Germline V gene sequence: CDR1 SGHRS, CDR2 YFSETQ. CDR3 sequence (DNA): TGCGCCAGCAGCTTGGGAGGACAGGGGAACACTGAAGCTTTCTTT. Translation gives CASSLGGQGNTEAFF.

This clone has a handful of counts. The gene calls are TRBV10-1 and TRBJ1-5, with TRBD1 matching over 8 bases. Germline CDR1 is WNHNN and CDR2 is SYGVQD (reference sequence). J lost 5 bases, V lost 3 bases, and 18 bases had no gene match. This CDR3 has 19 amino acids. The CDR3 sequence: CASSDLQGARSPGYQPQHF. As DNA, the CDR3 is TGCGCCAGCAGTGATTTGCAGGGGGCGCGGTCCCCGGGGTATCAGCCCCAGCATTTT.

The genes are TRBV5-6 and TRBJ2-1, with 8 bases identical to TRBD2. This CDR3 is 16 amino acids long. The V gene's germline CDR1 is SGHDT and CDR2 YYEEEE. V lost 5 bases, J lost 8 bases, and 15 bases stayed unmatched. The CDR3 nucleotides read TGTGCCAGCAGACATACTAGCGGAGGAGACTGGGATGAGCAGTTCTTC. It is translated as CASRHTSGGDWDEQFF. The variable domain in full, with the rest retrieved from reference TRBV5-6 and TRBJ2-1, is DAGVTQSPTHLIKTRGQQVTLRCSPKSGHDTVSWYQQALGQGPQFIFQYYEEEERQRGNFPDRFSGHQFPNYSSELNVNALLLGDSALYLCASRHTSGGDWDEQFFGPGTRLTVL.

The chain links TRBV27 to TRBJ1-6; unclear D gene. Germline CDR1 reads MNHEY; CDR2 reads SMNVEV (reference sequence). V lost 4 bases, J lost 6 bases, and 16 bases lay in between. The CDR3 is made up of 16 amino acids. This CDR3 reads CASSSLQIVSNSPLHF. CDR3 in DNA: TGTGCCAGCAGTTCTCTCCAAATTGTTAGTAATTCACCCCTCCACTTT.